The present entry profiles one T cell receptor (beta chain) with its context. The target antigen is unknown. The entry originates in a study of T cells in Graves' hyperthyroidism and ophthalmopathy. Diagnosis of hyperthyroidism was new in patients aged 18 to 65, and its duration was under 2 months. Each 10 ml fresh peripheral blood draw supplied the PBMCs. Points from the study as a whole: Model output signaled ophthalmopathy a median approximately 6.2 months ahead of onset. Among thyroid clonotypes expanded above 0.001, most also appeared in blood.

CDR1 is SNHLY, CDR2 FYNNEI, per germline. Trimming left V 4 bases short and J 5 bases short, with 20 bases between. This CDR3 spans 16 amino acids. Amplification targeted TCR beta CDR3 regions from RNA transcripts. HTBI primers were employed in a first-round RT-PCR of the TCR CDR3. TCRdb analysed the multiplex PCR reads with MiXCR anew, one entry per CDR3 protein. The sample lists 450,000 to 600,000 distinct CDR3 sequences, approximately 14% occurring once. This TCR was recovered from a woman between 40 and 55 years old with Graves' hyperthyroidism. This chain links TRBV2 with TRBJ1-1; D is undetermined. Sequenced: blood. The CDR3 region is CASSGAVGEWETEAFF. CDR3 DNA: TGTGCCAGCAGTGGGGCCGTCGGGGAGTGGGAAACTGAAGCTTTCTTT.